The TCR beta chain under discussion was sequenced for a study of control samples from healthy donors and cancer patients. The germline gives CDR1 SGHAT, CDR2 FQDESV (reference sequence). The CDR3 has 14 amino acids. V lost 1 base, J lost 7 bases, and 11 bases lay in between. This clone was seen more than once but under ten times. TCRdb's copy holds only in-frame clones and misses some; the assay was immunoSEQ multiplex PCR. The profile shows approximately 160,000 clones, 94% of them singletons. The V call is TRBV11-1, the J call TRBJ2-1, with D unclear. The sample was blood. This receptor was taken from a woman in her late teens or twenties in good health. CDR3 sequence (DNA): TGTGCCAGCAGCTTAGGTTTGAGTAGAAATGAGCAGTTCTTC. Encoded protein: CASSLGLSRNEQFF.